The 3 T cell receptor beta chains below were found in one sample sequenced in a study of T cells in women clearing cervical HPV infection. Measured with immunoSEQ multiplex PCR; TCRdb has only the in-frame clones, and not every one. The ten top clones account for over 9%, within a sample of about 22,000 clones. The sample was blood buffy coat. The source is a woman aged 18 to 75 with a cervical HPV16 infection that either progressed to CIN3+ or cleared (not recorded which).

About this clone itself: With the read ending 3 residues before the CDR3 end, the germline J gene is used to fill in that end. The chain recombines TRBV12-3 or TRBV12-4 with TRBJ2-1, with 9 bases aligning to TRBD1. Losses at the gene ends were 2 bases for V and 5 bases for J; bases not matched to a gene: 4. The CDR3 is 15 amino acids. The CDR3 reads CASSLSGTGHNEQFF. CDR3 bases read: TGTGCCAGCAGTTTATCCGGGACAGGGCACAATGAG.

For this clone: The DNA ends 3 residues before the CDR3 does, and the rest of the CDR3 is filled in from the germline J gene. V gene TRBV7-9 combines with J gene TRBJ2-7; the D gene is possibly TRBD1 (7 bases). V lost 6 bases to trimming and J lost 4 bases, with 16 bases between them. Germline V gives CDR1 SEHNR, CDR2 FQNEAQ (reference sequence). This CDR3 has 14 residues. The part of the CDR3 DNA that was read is TGTGCCAGCAGTCAAGGCTCAGGGGGGTACGAG. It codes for CASSQGSGGYE. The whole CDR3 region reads CASSQGSGGYEQYF. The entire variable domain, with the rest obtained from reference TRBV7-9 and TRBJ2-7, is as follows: DTGVSQNPRHKITKRGQNVTFRCDPISEHNRLYWYRQTLGQGPEFLTYFQNEAQLEKSRLLSDRFSAERPKGSFSTLEIQRTEQGDSAMYLCASSQGSGGYEQYFGPGTRLTVT.

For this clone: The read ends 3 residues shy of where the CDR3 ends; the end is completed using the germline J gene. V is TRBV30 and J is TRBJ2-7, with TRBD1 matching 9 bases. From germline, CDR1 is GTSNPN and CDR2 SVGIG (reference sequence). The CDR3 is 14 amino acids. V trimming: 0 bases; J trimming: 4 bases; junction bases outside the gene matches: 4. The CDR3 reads CAWSVSDRGYEQYF. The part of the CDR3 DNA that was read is TGTGCCTGGAGTGTATCGGACAGGGGATACGAG.